The 24 T cell receptor beta chains reported below all come from one sample, sequenced in a study of chemoradiotherapy in HPV16-positive cancers. The table came from immunoSEQ multiplex PCR; TCRdb's copy has only in-frame clones and leaves some out. Altogether under 15,000 clones are present, 88% being singletons, with the ten largest covering roughly 2.4%. The specimen comprised blood, sampled from a patient who underwent chemoradiotherapy. These receptors all stem from a human donor with HPV-associated anogenital cancer.

The chain recombines TRBV7-9 with TRBJ2-2, with TRBD2 matching over 7 bases. The V gene end was trimmed by 2 bases and the J gene end by 3 bases; junction bases not matched to a gene: 3. The CDR3 consists of 15 residues. Germline CDR1 reads SEHNR; CDR2 reads FQNEAQ (reference sequence). In nucleotides, the CDR3 is TGTGCCAGCAGCTTACGCCTAGCGGACACCGGGGAGCTGTTTTTT. Translated: CASSLRLADTGELFF.

The rearrangement uses TRBV6-1 and TRBJ2-5; 7 nucleotides line up with TRBD2. Germline CDR1 is MNHNS and CDR2 is SASEGT. With V trimmed by 10 bases and J by 2 bases, 7 bases remained unmatched. CDR3 length: 13 amino acids. CDR3 DNA sequence: TGTGCCACCACAACTAGCGAACAAGAGACCCAGTACTTC. This sequence encodes CATTTSEQETQYF.

The V call is TRBV5-1, the J call TRBJ1-5; a possible D gene is TRBD1 (6 bases). This CDR3 has 14 amino acids. The V gene's germline CDR1 is SGHRS and CDR2 YFSETQ. V lost 4 bases, J lost 7 bases, and 15 bases lay in between. CDR3 sequence (DNA): TGCGCCAGCAGCGTAAGCGGGGGCAGCCAGCCCCAGCATTTT. It translates to CASSVSGGSQPQHF.

V gene TRBV5-1 combines with J gene TRBJ2-1; TRBD2 matches 13 bases. Germline loops: CDR1 SGHRS, CDR2 YFSETQ. The CDR3 length is 19 residues. Unmatched junction bases numbered 17, after V lost 4 bases and J lost 7 bases. This chain's CDR3 is CASSRRLQTSGGAPNEQFF. For the CDR3, the DNA is TGCGCCAGCAGCCGACGTTTACAAACTAGCGGGGGGGCTCCGAATGAGCAGTTCTTC. The entire variable domain, with the rest obtained from reference TRBV5-1 and TRBJ2-1, is as follows: KAGVTQTPRYLIKTRGQQVTLSCSPISGHRSVSWYQQTPGQGLQFLFEYFSETQRNKGNFPGRFSGRQFSNSRSEMNVSTLELGDSALYLCASSRRLQTSGGAPNEQFFGPGTRLTVL.

This clone was picked up a small number of times. The chain combines TRBV19 with TRBJ1-5, with 7 bases matching TRBD1. V dropped 6 bases and J dropped 7; count of bases not matched to a gene: 3. The CDR3 loop spans 12 amino acids. Germline assignment: CDR1 LNHDA and CDR2 SQIVND (reference sequence). DNA of the CDR3: TGTGCCAGTAGCAGGGGGGGGCAGCCCCAGCATTTT. Protein sequence: CASSRGGQPQHF.

The rearrangement uses TRBV18 and TRBJ2-7; a possible D gene is TRBD2 (5 bases). The V end was cut by 2 bases, the J end by 3 bases, with 14 bases between. Germline loops: CDR1 KGHSH, CDR2 LQKENI. CDR3 size: 15 residues. CDR3 bases: TGTGCCAGCTCACCAATCCCCGGGAACCTCTACGAGCAGTACTTC. Its protein product is CASSPIPGNLYEQYF.

J is TRBJ2-4 and V is TRBV21-1; the table's D call, TRBD1, has no DNA check behind it. TRBV21-1 is noted as a pseudogene. The CDR3 has 17 residues. The CDR3 region is CASSTPDRGHDHHIQYF. In DNA form, the CDR3 reads TGTGCCAGCAGCACCCCCGACAGGGGCCACGACCATCACATTCAGTACTTC.

The chain joins TRBV11-2 to TRBJ1-6, with unresolved D. Germline CDR1 and CDR2: SGHAT and FQNNGV. V dropped 5 bases and J dropped 6 bases, with 8 bases sitting between them. The CDR3 runs to 13 residues. CDR3 residues: CASSPQRNSPLHF. CDR3 sequence (DNA): TGTGCCAGCAGCCCTCAACGTAATTCACCCCTCCACTTT.

In its sample, this clone was seen once. The rearrangement links TRBV18 to TRBJ2-1; 9 nucleotides match TRBD1. Germline trimming cut 2 bases from V and 7 bases from J; bases unmatched to any gene: 9. Germline CDR1 and CDR2: KGHSH and LQKENI. This CDR3 region has 16 residues. CDR3 amino acids: CASSPDSGTGLNEQFF. CDR3 nucleotide sequence: TGTGCCAGCTCACCAGACTCCGGGACAGGGTTGAATGAGCAGTTCTTC.

The CDR3 here is CASSPGPGETQYF. Written as DNA, the CDR3 is TGCGCCAGCAGCCCCGGGCCTGGGGAGACCCAGTACTTC. The chain carries TRBV5-1 and TRBJ2-5, with no clear D. V dropped 4 bases and J dropped 5 bases, with 12 bases sitting between them. Germline V lookup: CDR1 SGHRS, CDR2 YFSETQ. This CDR3 spans 13 amino acids.

This chain connects TRBV30 to TRBJ1-2; TRBD1 might be the D (6 bases). The CDR3 spans 14 residues. V dropped 4 bases and J dropped 6 bases, with 18 bases sitting between them. Germline-derived CDR1 and CDR2 are GTSNPN and SVGIG (reference sequence). The CDR3: CAWTPGQWIDGYTF. In DNA form, the CDR3 reads TGTGCCTGGACCCCTGGACAGTGGATTGATGGCTACACCTTC.

V is TRBV29-1 and J is TRBJ2-7; D ambiguous. Trimming took 1 base from V and 2 from J, leaving 9 bases between them. This CDR3 region has 13 residues. Germline CDR1 SQVTM, CDR2 ANQGSEA. Here the CDR3 reads CSVEGQKTYEQYF. In nucleotides, the CDR3 is TGCAGCGTTGAAGGGCAGAAAACCTACGAGCAGTACTTC.

This clone was seen more than once but under ten times. The rearrangement uses TRBV6-1 and TRBJ1-2; D ambiguous. This CDR3 has 13 amino acids. Between the trimmed V and J ends, which lost 4 bases and 4 bases, there was a span of 10 bases. The V gene's germline CDR1 is MNHNS and CDR2 SASEGT. CDR3 in DNA: TGTGCCAGCAGTGTTGGAAGCCTCTATGGCTACACCTTC. Its translation is CASSVGSLYGYTF.

The chain combines TRBV9 with TRBJ1-5, with D possibly matching TRBD1 (5 bases). V gave up 3 bases and J gave up 4 bases, with 14 bases separating them. Looked up from germline, CDR1 is SGDLS and CDR2 is YYNGEE. The CDR3 sequence is 15 residues long. The CDR3 region is CASSAFGTENQPQHF. CDR3 in DNA: TGTGCCAGCAGCGCGTTCGGGACGGAAAATCAGCCCCAGCATTTT.

This chain joins TRBV14 and TRBJ2-7; D may be TRBD2 (6 bases). This CDR3 comprises 12 residues. Germline V gives CDR1 SGHDN, CDR2 FVKESK. The germline V and J ends were trimmed by 2 bases and 5 bases, with 7 bases remaining between them. DNA for the CDR3: TGTGCCAGCAGCCAAAGACTAGACGAGCAGTACTTC. Its translation is CASSQRLDEQYF.

V and J are TRBV19 and TRBJ1-4, with 7 bases fitting TRBD1. The CDR3 consists of 15 residues. Germline loops: CDR1 LNHDA, CDR2 SQIVND (reference sequence). Losses at the gene ends were 6 bases for V and 6 bases for J; bases not matched to a gene: 10. CDR3 in amino acids: CASSRGGAGDEKLFF. The CDR3 DNA sequence: TGTGCCAGTAGCAGGGGGGGCGCTGGTGATGAAAAACTGTTTTTT. Using reference TRBV19 and TRBJ1-4 for the parts outside the CDR3, the full variable domain is DGGITQSPKYLFRKEGQNVTLSCEQNLNHDAMYWYRQDPGQGLRLIYYSQIVNDFQKGDIAEGYSVSREKKESFPLTVTSAQKNPTAFYLCASSRGGAGDEKLFFGSGTQLSVL.

The rearrangement uses TRBV6-1 and TRBJ1-5; TRBD1 is a possible D gene (5 bases). Germline-derived CDR1 and CDR2 are MNHNS and SASEGT. This CDR3 is 14 amino acids long. The V end lost 8 bases, the J end lost 4 bases, and 15 bases lay between the germline ends. CDR3 bases: TGTGCCAGCGCGGAGGGGATGGGTAATCAGCCCCAGCATTTT. Amino acid sequence: CASAEGMGNQPQHF.

CDR3 region: CASSPRGGGNEQFF. In DNA form, the CDR3 reads TGTGCCAGCTCCCCTCGGGGCGGGGGCAATGAGCAGTTCTTC. The chain couples TRBV18 to TRBJ2-1; 7 nucleotides agree with TRBD2. J lost 6 bases, V lost 6 bases, and 8 bases had no gene match. Germline V gene data show CDR1 as KGHSH and CDR2 as LQKENI. The length of the CDR3 is 14 residues.

CDR3 coding DNA: TGCGCCAGCAGCCCGGGACTAGGTGAGGGCATTCAGTACTTC. Residues: CASSPGLGEGIQYF. The chain combines TRBV5-1 with TRBJ2-4, with 8 bases aligning to TRBD2. V shed 4 bases, J shed 9 bases, and the junction held 9 bases outside the gene matches. This CDR3 has 14 amino acids. CDR1 is SGHRS and CDR2 is YFSETQ in the germline V gene.

V and J are TRBV19 and TRBJ1-5; D call uncertain. V lost 4 bases, J lost 3 bases, and 13 bases lay in between. CDR1 LNHDA and CDR2 SQIVND come from the germline V gene (reference sequence). The CDR3 consists of 15 residues. CDR3 loop: CASSNSGSINQPQHF. The CDR3 DNA reads TGTGCCAGTAGTAATTCCGGGAGCATCAATCAGCCCCAGCATTTT.

V usage is TRBV12-5 and J usage is TRBJ1-2, with 8 bases matching TRBD1. The junction had 8 bases not matched to a gene; V was cut back by 7 bases and J by 4 bases. The CDR3 loop spans 14 amino acids. CDR1 LGHNT and CDR2 FRNRAP come from the germline V gene. The CDR3 is CASAPGQGPYGYTF. DNA for the CDR3: TGTGCTAGTGCCCCCGGACAGGGCCCCTATGGCTACACCTTC.

The chain couples TRBV2 to TRBJ2-2, with a tentative D call TRBD1 (5 bases). This CDR3 has 15 residues. Germline CDR1 SNHLY, CDR2 FYNNEI. The V gene lost 3 bases and the J gene lost 6 bases, with 14 bases spanning the gap. The DNA of the CDR3 is TGTGCCAGCAGTGACGTGACAGCAAACTCCGGGGAGCTGTTTTTT. This codes for CASSDVTANSGELFF.

V and J are TRBV7-9 and TRBJ2-5; D possibly corresponds to TRBD1 (6 bases). The last part of the DNA fits TRBJ2-7 better; the J call may be wrong. CDR1 SEHNR and CDR2 FQNEAQ come from the germline V gene (reference sequence). There are 15 residues in the CDR3. The CDR3 loop is CASSLAAGVRYEQYF. Here the CDR3 DNA reads TGTGCCAGCAGCTTAGCCGCAGGGGTACGTTACGAGCAGTACTTC.

The chain employs TRBV20-1 and TRBJ1-2; D unresolved. V lost 3 bases and J lost 7, with 6 bases in between. Per germline, CDR1 DFQATT and CDR2 SNEGSKA (reference sequence). The CDR3 runs to 10 residues. In DNA form, the CDR3 reads TGCAGTGCTAGTTTAGCTGGCTACACCTTC. Its translation is CSASLAGYTF.